Listed below are T cell receptor beta chains from one sample, sequenced in a study of radiotherapy plus CTLA-4 blockade in lung cancer. The assay was immunoSEQ multiplex PCR, and TCRdb's table has in-frame clones only and misses some. The sample has 95,000 to 150,000 clones; about 90% are singletons. The sequencing here drew on peripheral blood, taken from a patient treated with radiotherapy plus ipilimumab. All receptors come from a human donor with non-small cell lung cancer that progressed on radiotherapy plus ipilimumab. Each CDR3 is given with its conserved first and last residue. D genes are given only for firm matches. Some rows have no size entry. The others give once, few or many, or a class for an expanded clone.

J,size,D,V,DNA,CDR3
TRBJ2-7,.,.,TRBV2,TGTGCTTCCGGGGGCAGGGGCTCCTACGAGCAGTACTTC,CASGGRGSYEQYF
TRBJ1-4,once,.,TRBV2,TGTGCCAGCAGCGACGGGTCAACTAATGAAAAACTGTTTTTT,CASSDGSTNEKLFF
TRBJ2-1,.,.,TRBV7-9,TGTGCCAGCAGCTTAGCCCGGGACCCGGTGAATGAGCAGTTCTTC,CASSLARDPVNEQFF
TRBJ1-4,.,.,TRBV15,TGTGCCACCAGCAGATTCGGAGGTGGTGAAAAACTGTTTTTT,CATSRFGGGEKLFF
TRBJ2-7,.,.,TRBV5-1,TGCGCCAGCAGCTTCTCTGTAACCAGGGCCGCGACCTACGAGCAGTACTTC,CASSFSVTRAATYEQYF
TRBJ1-1,once,.,TRBV5-1,TGCGCCAGCAGCCTGGGACCTCCGGTTAGACCTGAAGCTTTCTTT,CASSLGPPVRPEAFF
TRBJ2-3,once,.,TRBV12-5,TGTGCTAGTGGTTTGGTCGTAGGGGGCACAGATACGCAGTATTTT,CASGLVVGGTDTQYF
TRBJ2-7,.,.,TRBV7-2,TGTGCCAGCAGCTCGCCGGGCTACGAGCAGTACTTC,CASSSPGYEQYF
TRBJ2-7,.,.,TRBV4-2,TGTGCCAGCAGCCAAGAGAGCCACGAGCAGTACTTC,CASSQESHEQYF
TRBJ1-6,.,.,TRBV9,TGTGCCAGCAGCGTAGGACAGGACCGTTCACCCCTCCACTTT,CASSVGQDRSPLHF
TRBJ2-7,.,.,TRBV6-1,TGTGCCAGTTCAGGGGGAGGGCGAAATTACGAGCAGTACTTC,CASSGGGRNYEQYF
TRBJ2-1,.,TRBD2,TRBV27,TGTGCCACCGGGACTACAAGTAGGGGCAATTCTGAGCAGTTCTTC,CATGTTSRGNSEQFF
TRBJ2-7,.,.,TRBV27,TGTGCCAGCAACCCGGTGAGGGGGGCGGGACCAACCTACGAGCAGTACTTC,CASNPVRGAGPTYEQYF
TRBJ2-7,few,TRBD1,TRBV19,TGTGCCAGTAGTGGGCTGGACAGGTCCTTCGAGCAGTACTTC,CASSGLDRSFEQYF
TRBJ2-6,.,.,TRBV11-2,TGTGCCAGCAGAGGGGGTTTCAGGGTCTCTGGGGCCAACGTCCTGACTTTC,CASRGGFRVSGANVLTF
TRBJ1-1,.,TRBD1,TRBV28,TGTGCCAGCAGTTTACCGGGACAGGGGGTGACTGAAGCTTTCTTT,CASSLPGQGVTEAFF
TRBJ2-1,.,.,TRBV11-2,TGTGCCAGCAGCTTAGAGGCGGGATTACACAATGAGCAGTTCTTC,CASSLEAGLHNEQFF
TRBJ1-1,.,.,TRBV6-5,TGTGCCAGCAGAGGTTATGCGGGTACGGACACTGAAGCTTTCTTT,CASRGYAGTDTEAFF
TRBJ1-5,.,.,TRBV4-2,TGTGCCAGCAGCCAAGATATGGCAGGGGCCGGACAGCCCCAGCATTTT,CASSQDMAGAGQPQHF
TRBJ1-3,.,.,TRBV6-5,TGTGCCAGCAGTGCCAGGTCGGGGGGAAACACCATATATTTT,CASSARSGGNTIYF
TRBJ1-3,.,.,TRBV5-6,TGTGCCAGCAGCGGCGCGGCCTCCTCTGGAAACACCATATATTTT,CASSGAASSGNTIYF
TRBJ1-2,.,.,TRBV6-5,TGTGCCAGCAGTTACGCCAGGGGAAACTATGGCTACACCTTC,CASSYARGNYGYTF
TRBJ1-1,.,TRBD1,TRBV25-1,TGTGCCAGCAGTACGACAGGGTTGGGCACTGAAGCTTTCTTT,CASSTTGLGTEAFF
TRBJ1-1,few,.,TRBV5-1,TGCGCCAGCAGCTTAAAATGGCAAACTGGTGATGAAGCTTTCTTT,CASSLKWQTGDEAFF
TRBJ1-1,once,.,TRBV11-3,TGTGCCAGCAGCTTCCGGGTAGGGCTGACTGAAGCTTTCTTT,CASSFRVGLTEAFF
TRBJ2-7,.,TRBD1,TRBV7-3,TGTGCCAGCAGCTCCCCGGGACAGGGGTTCCCATACTCCTACGAGCAGTACTTC,CASSSPGQGFPYSYEQYF
TRBJ2-1,.,.,TRBV27,TGTGCCAGCAGTCTACACTCCTACAATGAGCAGTTCTTC,CASSLHSYNEQFF
TRBJ1-5,few,.,TRBV12-5,TGTGCTAGTGGTTTGACCCTTATAACTCAGCATTTT,CASGLTLITQHF
TRBJ1-5,few,.,TRBV6-5,TGTGCCAGCAGTTACGGGCAGGGATCGGAACAGCCCCAGCATTTT,CASSYGQGSEQPQHF
TRBJ1-1,.,.,TRBV6-5,TGTGCCAGCAACCCCCCAGGGAGGGCTGAAGCTTTCTTT,CASNPPGRAEAFF
TRBJ1-2,.,TRBD1,TRBV5-4,TGTGCCAGCAGCTTGGCAGGGGGCGGGTACTATGGCTACACCTTC,CASSLAGGGYYGYTF
TRBJ1-2,once,.,TRBV6-4,TGTGCCAGCAGTCTCGACGCCAGCACAGGGTATGGGTACACCTTC,CASSLDASTGYGYTF
TRBJ1-1,.,TRBD1,TRBV18,TGTGCCAGCTCAAATACAGGGGGCACTGAAGCTTTCTTT,CASSNTGGTEAFF
TRBJ2-1,.,.,TRBV12-5,TGTGCTAGTGCGGCCAGCGGAGCCTACAATGAGCAGTTCTTC,CASAASGAYNEQFF
TRBJ2-1,.,TRBD1,TRBV5-1,TGCGCCAGCAGCTCCCCGCGGGACAGGGGGAAAAAATCCTACAATGAGCAGTTCTTC,CASSSPRDRGKKSYNEQFF
TRBJ2-7,.,TRBD1,TRBV2,TGTGCCAGCACCTCTCGACAGGGAAGCGAGCAGTACTTC,CASTSRQGSEQYF
TRBJ2-1,.,.,TRBV10-1,TGCGCCAGCAGTGGGCAGACCTACAATGAGCAGTTCTTC,CASSGQTYNEQFF
TRBJ1-5,once,.,TRBV6-5,TGTGCCAGCAGTTACTCACGGGATCAGCCCCAGCATTTT,CASSYSRDQPQHF
TRBJ2-5,once,TRBD2,TRBV5-1,TGCGCCAGCAGCTCGGGCCTAGCGGGGGTGGAGACCCAGTACTTC,CASSSGLAGVETQYF
TRBJ1-1,.,.,TRBV27,TGTGCCAGCAGTACGTTAGGACAGCAGGGGAACACTGAAGCTTTCTTT,CASSTLGQQGNTEAFF
TRBJ2-3,.,TRBD1,TRBV29-1,TGCAGCGCCGGGACAGGGGGCACAGATACGCAGTATTTT,CSAGTGGTDTQYF
TRBJ2-5,.,TRBD2,TRBV7-2,TGTGCCAGCAGCTTGGGACTAGCTGGGTCAGAGACCCAGTACTTC,CASSLGLAGSETQYF
TRBJ2-1,.,.,TRBV7-8,TGTGCCAGCAGCTTACGGGAATACAATGAGCAGTTCTTC,CASSLREYNEQFF
TRBJ2-7,few,TRBD2,TRBV6-1,TGTGCCAGCAGCGCTAGGACGGCTGGGAGGGACGAGCAGTACTTC,CASSARTAGRDEQYF
TRBJ2-7,once,TRBD2,TRBV5-1,TGCGCCAGCAGCCCTACGACTAGCGCTTACACCTACGAGCAGTACTTC,CASSPTTSAYTYEQYF
TRBJ2-7,.,.,TRBV7-3,TGTGCCAGCAGCTTAGGTGGGGCTAAGGCCTACGAGCAGTACTTC,CASSLGGAKAYEQYF
TRBJ2-6,.,.,TRBV19,TGTGCCAGTAGTATGACAGGATCAATCTCTGGGGCCAACGTCCTGACTTTC,CASSMTGSISGANVLTF
TRBJ2-7,.,.,TRBV4-2,TGTGCCAGCAGCCAAGATGGCCCGGACGAGCAGTACTTC,CASSQDGPDEQYF
TRBJ1-2,.,.,TRBV29-1,TGCAGCGTTGAAGATAACAGGAGAAACTATGGCTACACCTTC,CSVEDNRRNYGYTF
TRBJ2-7,.,.,TRBV6-1,TGTGCCAGCACCTCCAGGATGAACTACGAGCAGTACTTC,CASTSRMNYEQYF
TRBJ2-5,.,TRBD2,TRBV15,TGTGCCACCCGAACTAGCGGGAGTGGATCACAAGAGACCCAGTACTTC,CATRTSGSGSQETQYF
TRBJ1-2,.,.,TRBV6-1,TGTGCCAGCAACTCAGGCCTCGGGGGCTACACCTTC,CASNSGLGGYTF
TRBJ2-3,.,.,TRBV9,TGTGCCAGCAGCGTGGCCTCGGGGGTTCGCACAGATACGCAGTATTTT,CASSVASGVRTDTQYF
TRBJ1-5,once,.,TRBV25-1,TGTGCCAGCAGTGAGGGAGCTCAGCCCCAGCATTTT,CASSEGAQPQHF
TRBJ1-1,once,.,TRBV6-1,TGTGCCAGCAGTGTCCTGACTGAAGCTTTCTTT,CASSVLTEAFF
TRBJ1-3,once,TRBD1,TRBV2,TGTGCCAGCAGTACAGGGGTCTCTGGAAACACCATATATTTT,CASSTGVSGNTIYF